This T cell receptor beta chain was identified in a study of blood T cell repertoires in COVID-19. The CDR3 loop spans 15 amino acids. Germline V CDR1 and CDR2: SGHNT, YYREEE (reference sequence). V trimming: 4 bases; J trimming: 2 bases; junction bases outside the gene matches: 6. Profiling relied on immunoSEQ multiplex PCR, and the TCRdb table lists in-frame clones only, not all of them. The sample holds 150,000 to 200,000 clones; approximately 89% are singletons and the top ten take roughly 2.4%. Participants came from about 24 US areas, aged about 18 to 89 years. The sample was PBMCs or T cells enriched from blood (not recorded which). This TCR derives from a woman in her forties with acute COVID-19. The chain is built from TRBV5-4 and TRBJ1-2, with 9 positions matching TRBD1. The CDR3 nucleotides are TGTGCCAGCAGCAGGGACAGGGTTGAGAACTATGGCTACACCTTC. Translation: CASSRDRVENYGYTF. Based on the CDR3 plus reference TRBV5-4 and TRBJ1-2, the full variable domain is ETGVTQSPTHLIKTRGQQVTLRCSSQSGHNTVSWYQQALGQGPQFIFQYYREEENGRGNFPPRFSGLQFPNYSSELNVNALELDDSALYLCASSRDRVENYGYTFGSGTRLTVV.